This T cell receptor beta chain was captured in a study of cytomegalovirus exposure and HLA in healthy donors. Overall study: For the approximately 400 genotyped donors, roughly 80% fell within the Caucasian-associated ancestry cluster.

General study points: Later on, an analysis showed TCR association rates differing by HLA locus, with DRB1 the most and HLA-C the fewest.

CDR3 size: 16 residues. Germline V gene data show CDR1 as SGHTA and CDR2 as FQGNSA. Trimming took 1 base from V and 11 from J; bases not matched to a gene: 11. Researchers ran the PCR with 60 Vbeta and 13 Jbeta primers. TCRdb keeps only in-frame clones here, not all; method: immunoSEQ multiplex PCR. The table shows under 200,000 clones, with approximately 78% occurring only once. Note on this clone: The target antigen is unknown.

The genes are TRBV7-2 and TRBJ1-1, with 12 bases that match TRBD1. Sequenced sample: PBMCs. The origin of this receptor is a woman aged 18-35 years in good health and CMV-seronegative. This chain's CDR3 is CASSLVSGTGGAEAFF. CDR3 coding DNA: TGTGCCAGCAGCTTAGTATCCGGGACAGGGGGCGCGGAGGCTTTCTTT.